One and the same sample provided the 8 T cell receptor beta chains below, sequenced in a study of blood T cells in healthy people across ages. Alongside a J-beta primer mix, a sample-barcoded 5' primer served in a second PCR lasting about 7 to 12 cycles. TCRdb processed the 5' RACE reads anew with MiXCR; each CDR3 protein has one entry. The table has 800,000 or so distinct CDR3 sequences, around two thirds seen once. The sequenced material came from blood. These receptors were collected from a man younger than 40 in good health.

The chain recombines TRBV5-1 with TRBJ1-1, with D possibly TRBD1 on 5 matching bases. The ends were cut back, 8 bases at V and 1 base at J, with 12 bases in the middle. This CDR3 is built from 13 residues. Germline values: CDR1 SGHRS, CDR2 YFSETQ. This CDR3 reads CASTTEPNTEAFF. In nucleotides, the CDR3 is TGCGCCAGTACGACAGAACCGAACACTGAAGCTTTCTTT.

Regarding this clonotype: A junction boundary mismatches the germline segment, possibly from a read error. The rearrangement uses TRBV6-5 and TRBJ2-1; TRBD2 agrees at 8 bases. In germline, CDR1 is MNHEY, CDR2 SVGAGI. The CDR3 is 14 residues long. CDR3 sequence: CASGRGGTYNEQFF. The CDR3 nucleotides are TGTGCCAGCGGACGCGGGGGGACGTACAACGAGCAGTTCTTC.

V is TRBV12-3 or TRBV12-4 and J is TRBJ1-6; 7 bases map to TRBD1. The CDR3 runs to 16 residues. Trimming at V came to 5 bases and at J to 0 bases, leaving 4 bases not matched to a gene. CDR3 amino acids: CASSGTASSYNSPLHF. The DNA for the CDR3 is TGTGCCAGCAGTGGGACAGCTAGCTCCTATAATTCACCCCTCCACTTT.

The CDR3 region has the DNA TGTGCCACCCTGGGAGGGCCCTACAGCACAGATACGCAGTATTTT. It specifies CATLGGPYSTDTQYF. This chain joins TRBV28 and TRBJ2-3; 7 bases fit TRBD2. CDR3 length: 15 residues. Germline V gene lookup returns CDR1 MDHEN and CDR2 SYDVKM. The trim removed 10 bases at V and 0 bases at J, leaving 10 bases unmatched.

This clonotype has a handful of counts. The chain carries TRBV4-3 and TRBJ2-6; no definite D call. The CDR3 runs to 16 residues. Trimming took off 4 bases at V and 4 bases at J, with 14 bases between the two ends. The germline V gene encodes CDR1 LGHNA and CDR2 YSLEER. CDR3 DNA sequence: TGCGCCAGCAGCCCCTCCTGGGTGTCCGGGGCCAACGTCCTGACTTTC. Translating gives CASSPSWVSGANVLTF.

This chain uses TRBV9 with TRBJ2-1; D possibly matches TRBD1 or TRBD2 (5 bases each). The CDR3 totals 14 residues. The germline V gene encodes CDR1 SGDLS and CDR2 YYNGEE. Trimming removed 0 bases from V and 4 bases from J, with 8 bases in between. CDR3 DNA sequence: TGTGCCAGCAGCGTAGATGGGACGTACAATGAGCAGTTCTTC. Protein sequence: CASSVDGTYNEQFF. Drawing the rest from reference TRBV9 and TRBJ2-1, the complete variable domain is DSGVTQTPKHLITATGQRVTLRCSPRSGDLSVYWYQQSLDQGLQFLIQYYNGEERAKGNILERFSAQQFPDLHSELNLSSLELGDSALYFCASSVDGTYNEQFFGPGTRLTVL.

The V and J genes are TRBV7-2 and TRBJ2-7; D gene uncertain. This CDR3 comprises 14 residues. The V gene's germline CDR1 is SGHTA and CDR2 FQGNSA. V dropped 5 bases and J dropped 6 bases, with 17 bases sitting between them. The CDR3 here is CASSPPIRIAEQYF. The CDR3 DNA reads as TGTGCCAGCAGCCCACCGATAAGAATTGCCGAGCAGTACTTC. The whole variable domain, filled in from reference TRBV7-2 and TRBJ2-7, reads GAGVSQSPSNKVTEKGKDVELRCDPISGHTALYWYRQSLGQGLEFLIYFQGNSAPDKSGLPSDRFSAERTGGSVSTLTIQRTQQEDSAVYLCASSPPIRIAEQYFGPGTRLTVT.

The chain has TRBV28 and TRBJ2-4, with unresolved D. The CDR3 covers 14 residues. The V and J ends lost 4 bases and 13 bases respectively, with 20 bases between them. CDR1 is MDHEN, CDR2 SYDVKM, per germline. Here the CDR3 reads CASSSTSLREAQYF. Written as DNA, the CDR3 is TGTGCCAGCAGTTCGACGTCACTGAGAGAAGCCCAGTACTTC.